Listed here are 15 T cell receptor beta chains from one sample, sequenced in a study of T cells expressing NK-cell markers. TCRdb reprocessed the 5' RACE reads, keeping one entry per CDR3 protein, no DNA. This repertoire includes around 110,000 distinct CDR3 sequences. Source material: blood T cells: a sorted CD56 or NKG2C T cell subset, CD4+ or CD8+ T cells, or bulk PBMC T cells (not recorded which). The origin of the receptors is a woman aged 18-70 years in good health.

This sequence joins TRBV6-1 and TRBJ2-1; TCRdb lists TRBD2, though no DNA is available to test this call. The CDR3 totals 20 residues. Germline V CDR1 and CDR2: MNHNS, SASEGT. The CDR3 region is CASSEGRLREMSSSYNEQFF.

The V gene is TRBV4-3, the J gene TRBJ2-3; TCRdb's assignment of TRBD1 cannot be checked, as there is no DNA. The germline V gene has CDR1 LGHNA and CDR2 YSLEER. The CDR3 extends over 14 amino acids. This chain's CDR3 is CASSQGDSTDTQYF.

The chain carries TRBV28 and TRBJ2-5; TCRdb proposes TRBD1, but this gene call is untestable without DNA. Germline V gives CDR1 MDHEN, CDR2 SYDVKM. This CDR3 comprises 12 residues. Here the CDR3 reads CASGTGFETQYF.

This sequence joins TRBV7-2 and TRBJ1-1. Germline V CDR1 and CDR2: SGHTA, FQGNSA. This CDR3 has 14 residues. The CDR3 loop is CASSSTHNNAEAFF.

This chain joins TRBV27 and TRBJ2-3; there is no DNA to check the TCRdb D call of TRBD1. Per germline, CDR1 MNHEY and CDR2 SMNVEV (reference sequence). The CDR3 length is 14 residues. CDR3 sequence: CASSLGVGTDTQYF.

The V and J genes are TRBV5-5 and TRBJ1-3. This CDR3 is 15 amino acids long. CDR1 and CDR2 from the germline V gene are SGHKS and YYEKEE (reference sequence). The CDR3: CASSFGQGSGNTIYF.

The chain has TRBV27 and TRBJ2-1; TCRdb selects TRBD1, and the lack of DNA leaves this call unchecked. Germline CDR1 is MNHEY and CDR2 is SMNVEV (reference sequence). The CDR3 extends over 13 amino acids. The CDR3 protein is CASWGTVVNEQFF.

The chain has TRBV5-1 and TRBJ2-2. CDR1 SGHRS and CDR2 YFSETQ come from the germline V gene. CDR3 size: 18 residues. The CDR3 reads CASSLGPAVVSNTGELFF. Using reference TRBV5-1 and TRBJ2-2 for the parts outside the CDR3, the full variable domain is KAGVTQTPRYLIKTRGQQVTLSCSPISGHRSVSWYQQTPGQGLQFLFEYFSETQRNKGNFPGRFSGRQFSNSRSEMNVSTLELGDSALYLCASSLGPAVVSNTGELFFGEGSRLTVL.

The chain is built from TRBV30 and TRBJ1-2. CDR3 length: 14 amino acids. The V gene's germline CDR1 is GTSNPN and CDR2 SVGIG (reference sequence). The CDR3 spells CAWSSIVVGYGYTF.

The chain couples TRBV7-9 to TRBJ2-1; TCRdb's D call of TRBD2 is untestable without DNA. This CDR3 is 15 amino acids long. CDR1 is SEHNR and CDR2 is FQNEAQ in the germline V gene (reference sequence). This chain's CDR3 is CASSLSSGKGREQFF. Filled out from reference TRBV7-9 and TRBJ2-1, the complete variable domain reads DTGVSQNPRHKITKRGQNVTFRCDPISEHNRLYWYRQTLGQGPEFLTYFQNEAQLEKSRLLSDRFSAERPKGSFSTLEIQRTEQGDSAMYLCASSLSSGKGREQFFGPGTRLTVL.

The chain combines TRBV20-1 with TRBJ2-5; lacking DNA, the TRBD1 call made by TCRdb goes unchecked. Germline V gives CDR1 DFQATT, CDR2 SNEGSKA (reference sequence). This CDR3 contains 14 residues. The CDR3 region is CSATSGTGLETQYF.

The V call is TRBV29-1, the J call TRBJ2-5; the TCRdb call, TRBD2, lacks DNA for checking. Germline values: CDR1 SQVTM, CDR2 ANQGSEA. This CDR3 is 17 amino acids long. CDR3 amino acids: CSVEDGTSGRSQETQYF.

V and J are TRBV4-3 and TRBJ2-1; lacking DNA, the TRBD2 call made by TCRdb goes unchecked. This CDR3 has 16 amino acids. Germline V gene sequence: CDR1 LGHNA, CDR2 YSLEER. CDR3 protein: CASSQVLAGGYNEQFF.

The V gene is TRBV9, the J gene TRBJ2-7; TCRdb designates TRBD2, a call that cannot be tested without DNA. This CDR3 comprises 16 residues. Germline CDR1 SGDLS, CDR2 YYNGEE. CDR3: CASSGGGTSDTYEQYF.

This chain's CDR3 is CSALPGQGTDTQYF. This chain uses TRBV20-1 with TRBJ2-3; no DNA is available, so the TRBD1 call from TCRdb remains unchecked. Per the germline V gene, CDR1 is DFQATT and CDR2 is SNEGSKA (reference sequence). The length of the CDR3 is 14 residues.